These T cell receptor beta chains were read from a single sample in a study of cytomegalovirus exposure and HLA in healthy donors. Clones were sequenced by immunoSEQ multiplex PCR, and TCRdb holds only the in-frame ones, with some missing. The sample holds 110,000 to 150,000 clones, around three quarters seen once. The sample comprised PBMCs. The origin of the receptors is a man aged 18 to 30 in good health and CMV-seronegative. CDR3s include the opening cysteine and the closing phenylalanine or tryptophan. The D gene is left open where the match is weak. Expanded clones get a size class; other rows say once, few or many, or leave the size out.

d_gene	len	abundance	v_gene	j_gene	CDR3aa	CDR3nt
NA	13	NA	TRBV30	TRBJ2-7	CAWSVRSSYEQYF	TGTGCCTGGAGTGTACGGAGCTCCTACGAGCAGTACTTC
TRBD1	14	NA	TRBV7-6	TRBJ1-1	CASSLGTANTEAFF	TGTGCCAGCAGCTTGGGGACAGCGAACACTGAAGCTTTCTTT
TRBD1	15	few	TRBV6-6	TRBJ1-2	CASSATGTGVYGYTF	TGTGCCAGCAGTGCCACCGGGACAGGAGTGTATGGCTACACCTTC
TRBD1	16	NA	TRBV12-5	TRBJ1-1	CASGSKQGARDTEAFF	TGTGCTAGTGGCAGTAAACAGGGGGCGAGGGACACTGAAGCTTTCTTT
NA	16	NA	TRBV5-5	TRBJ2-7	CASSLFRGVSAWEQYF	TGTGCCAGCAGCTTGTTCAGGGGGGTGTCGGCCTGGGAGCAGTACTTC
TRBD2	14	NA	TRBV7-3	TRBJ2-5	CASSLNGGVETQYF	TGTGCCAGCAGCTTAAACGGGGGGGTAGAGACCCAGTACTTC
NA	16	NA	TRBV6-1	TRBJ2-2	CASSASVAANTGELFF	TGTGCCAGCAGTGCTAGCGTCGCAGCGAACACCGGGGAGCTGTTTTTT
NA	13	NA	TRBV7-6	TRBJ1-5	CASSLAEDQPQHF	TGTGCCAGCAGCTTAGCGGAGGACCAGCCCCAGCATTTT
TRBD1	17	NA	TRBV19	TRBJ2-1	CASSIVHGQGARIEQFF	TGTGCCAGTAGTATAGTTCACGGACAGGGGGCTCGTATTGAGCAGTTCTTC
NA	13	NA	TRBV18	TRBJ1-6	CASSPTLNSPLHF	TGTGCCAGCTCACCCACTCTAAATTCACCCCTCCACTTT
NA	14	once	TRBV11-2	TRBJ2-2	CASSPRLQTGELFF	TGTGCCAGCAGCCCCCGACTACAAACCGGGGAGCTGTTTTTT
NA	14	NA	TRBV5-1	TRBJ2-1	CASNMDSADNEQFF	TGCGCCAGCAACATGGACAGTGCCGACAATGAGCAGTTCTTC
TRBD1	15	few	TRBV5-1	TRBJ1-4	CASSNLQGAGEKLFF	TGCGCCAGCAGCAACCTACAGGGGGCGGGTGAAAAACTGTTTTTT
NA	13	NA	TRBV7-2	TRBJ1-5	CASSLGAVQPQHF	TGTGCCAGCAGCTTAGGGGCAGTTCAGCCCCAGCATTTT
NA	14	NA	TRBV30	TRBJ2-1	CAWSEQGPHNEQFF	TGTGCCTGGAGTGAGCAGGGTCCCCACAATGAGCAGTTCTTC
TRBD1	16	NA	TRBV7-8	TRBJ1-2	CASSRGTGRTMDGYTF	TGTGCCAGCAGCCGAGGGACAGGCAGAACTATGGATGGCTACACCTTC
NA	13	few	TRBV4-3	TRBJ1-6	CASSQGADSPLHF	TGCGCCAGCAGCCAAGGCGCGGATTCACCCCTCCACTTT
TRBD1	14	NA	TRBV5-6	TRBJ2-3	CASRGQGVADTQYF	TGTGCCAGCAGGGGACAGGGAGTAGCAGATACGCAGTATTTT
TRBD1	14	NA	TRBV6-5	TRBJ1-1	CASSVTDRGTEAFF	TGTGCCAGCAGTGTAACCGACAGGGGCACTGAAGCTTTCTTT
NA	14	NA	TRBV7-2	TRBJ1-1	CASSLTGKVLEAFF	TGTGCCAGCAGCTTAACCGGGAAAGTTCTTGAAGCTTTCTTT
TRBD2	13	NA	TRBV18	TRBJ2-5	CASSPGGQETQYF	TGTGCCAGCTCTCCGGGGGGCCAAGAGACCCAGTACTTC
NA	15	NA	TRBV9	TRBJ1-3	CASSVAGSSGNTIYF	TGTGCCAGCAGCGTAGCCGGGAGCTCTGGAAACACCATATATTTT
TRBD1	12	few	TRBV30	TRBJ1-1	CAWTNSGGKAFF	TGTGCCTGGACCAACTCAGGGGGCAAAGCTTTCTTT
TRBD1	15	once	TRBV4-3	TRBJ1-4	CASSHRGQGGEKLFF	TGCGCCAGCAGCCACAGAGGACAGGGAGGGGAAAAACTGTTTTTT
NA	16	NA	TRBV27	TRBJ1-3	CASSLSGGISGNTIYF	TGTGCCAGCAGTTTATCGGGGGGTATCTCTGGAAACACCATATATTTT
TRBD1	17	many	TRBV4-2	TRBJ2-2	CASSPLDIGTGSGELFF	TGTGCCAGCAGCCCCTTAGACATCGGGACAGGTTCCGGGGAGCTGTTTTTT
NA	11	NA	TRBV20-1	TRBJ1-4	CSASAGEKLFF	TGCAGTGCTAGTGCAGGGGAGAAACTGTTTTTT
NA	17	NA	TRBV4-3	TRBJ2-5	CASSQDIRTSFQETQYF	TGCGCCAGCAGCCAAGATATACGGACATCCTTTCAAGAGACCCAGTACTTC
TRBD2	11	NA	TRBV11-1	TRBJ2-5	CASSASGAQYF	TGTGCCAGCAGCGCTAGCGGGGCCCAGTACTTC
TRBD1	16	once	TRBV4-3	TRBJ1-5	CASSQVRDRGDQPQHF	TGCGCCAGCAGCCAAGTCCGGGACAGGGGCGATCAGCCCCAGCATTTT
TRBD1	15	NA	TRBV2	TRBJ1-5	CASRSTGAGNQPQHF	TGTGCCAGCAGATCCACAGGGGCCGGCAATCAGCCCCAGCATTTT
NA	18	NA	TRBV4-3	TRBJ1-5	CASSQDLFSGGEDQPQHF	TGCGCCAGCAGCCAAGATCTTTTTTCGGGGGGCGAGGATCAGCCCCAGCATTTT
NA	14	NA	TRBV30	TRBJ2-1	CAWRRGGAGNEQFF	TGTGCCTGGAGGAGGGGGGGGGCGGGTAATGAGCAGTTCTTC
TRBD1	15	NA	TRBV19	TRBJ2-7	CASSKPGQGAYEQYF	TGTGCCAGTAGCAAACCGGGACAGGGCGCCTACGAGCAGTACTTC
NA	16	NA	TRBV4-3	TRBJ1-4	CASSQVWGATNEKLFF	TGCGCCAGCAGCCAAGTATGGGGGGCAACTAATGAAAAACTGTTTTTT
NA	13	NA	TRBV6-1	TRBJ1-1	CGTMAGLNTEAFF	TGTGGAACGATGGCAGGCTTGAACACTGAAGCTTTCTTT
TRBD1	11	NA	TRBV20-1	TRBJ1-2	CSARVGGGYTF	TGCAGTGCTAGGGTAGGGGGCGGCTACACCTTC
TRBD1	14	once	TRBV14	TRBJ2-1	CASSLQGNFNEQFF	TGTGCCAGCAGTCTACAGGGGAATTTCAATGAGCAGTTCTTC
TRBD1	14	NA	TRBV19	TRBJ1-1	CASSGDRGPTEAFF	TGTGCCAGTAGTGGGGACAGGGGGCCCACTGAAGCTTTCTTT
NA	15	NA	TRBV7-2	TRBJ2-7	CASSLQGSAIYEQYF	TGTGCCAGCAGCTTACAGGGTTCTGCTATCTACGAGCAGTACTTC
NA	13	NA	TRBV7-9	TRBJ2-3	CASSSPQGDTQYF	TGTGCCAGCAGCTCCCCCCAGGGAGATACGCAGTATTTT
TRBD1	16	NA	TRBV18	TRBJ1-5	CASSPLRDSRNQPQHF	TGTGCCAGCTCACCGCTCCGGGACAGTCGAAATCAGCCCCAGCATTTT
NA	10	NA	TRBV6-6	TRBJ2-1	CASRQGVLFF	TGTGCCAGCAGACAGGGCGTCCTGTTCTTC
TRBD1	11	NA	TRBV20-1	TRBJ1-1	CSAKFQGVAFF	TGCAGTGCTAAGTTTCAGGGGGTCGCTTTCTTT
NA	14	NA	TRBV13	TRBJ2-2	CASSQGLSTGELFF	TGTGCCAGCAGCCAGGGGTTGAGCACCGGGGAGCTGTTTTTT
NA	11	NA	TRBV7-9	TRBJ2-3	CASFRTDTQYF	TGTGCCAGCTTCAGGACAGATACGCAGTATTTT
NA	14	few	TRBV7-9	TRBJ1-5	CASSLVHRNQPQHF	TGTGCCAGCAGCTTAGTACACCGTAATCAGCCCCAGCATTTT
TRBD2	14	NA	TRBV7-3	TRBJ2-3	CATSRRGGLDTQYF	TGTGCCACCTCCCGGCGGGGGGGCTTAGATACGCAGTATTTT